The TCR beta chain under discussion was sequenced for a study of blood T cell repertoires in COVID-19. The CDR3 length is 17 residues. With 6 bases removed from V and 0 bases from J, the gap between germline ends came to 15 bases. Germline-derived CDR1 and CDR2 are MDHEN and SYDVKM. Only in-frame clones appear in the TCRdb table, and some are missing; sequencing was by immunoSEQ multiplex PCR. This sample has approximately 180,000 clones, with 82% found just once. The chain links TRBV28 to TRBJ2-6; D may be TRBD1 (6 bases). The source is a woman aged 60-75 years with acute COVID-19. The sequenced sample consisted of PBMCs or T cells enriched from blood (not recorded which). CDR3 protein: CASSFGQTSSGANVLTF. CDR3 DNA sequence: TGTGCCAGCAGCTTCGGACAGACCAGCTCTGGGGCCAACGTCCTGACTTTC. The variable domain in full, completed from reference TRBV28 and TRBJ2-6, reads DVKVTQSSRYLVKRTGEKVFLECVQDMDHENMFWYRQDPGLGLRLIYFSYDVKMKEKGDIPEGYSVSREKKERFSLILESASTNQTSMYLCASSFGQTSSGANVLTFGAGSRLTVL.